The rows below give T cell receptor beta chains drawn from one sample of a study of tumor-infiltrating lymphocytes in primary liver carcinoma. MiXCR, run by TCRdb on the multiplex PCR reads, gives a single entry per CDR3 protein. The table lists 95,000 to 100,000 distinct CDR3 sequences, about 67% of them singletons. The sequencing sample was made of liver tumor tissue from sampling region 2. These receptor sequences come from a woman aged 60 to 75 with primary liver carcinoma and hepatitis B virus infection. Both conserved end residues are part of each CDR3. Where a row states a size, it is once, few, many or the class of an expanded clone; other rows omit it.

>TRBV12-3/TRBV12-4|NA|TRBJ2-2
CGISPNSGRLGEELFF
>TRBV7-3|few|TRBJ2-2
CASSPSGTHNTGELFF
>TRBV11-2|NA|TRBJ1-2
CASSLNRGIYGCAF
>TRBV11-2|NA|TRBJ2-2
CANSPRTALNTGGLLF
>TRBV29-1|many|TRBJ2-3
CSVEGQAGGSADTQYF
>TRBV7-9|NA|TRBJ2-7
CASSYGQGDFHEEYF
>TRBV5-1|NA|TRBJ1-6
CASSPRTGRSPLHF
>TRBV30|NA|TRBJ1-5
CAWSSGLSNQSQHF
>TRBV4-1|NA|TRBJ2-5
CASSPGTSRETQYF
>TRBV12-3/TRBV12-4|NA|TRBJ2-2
CASSFWGSNTGELFF
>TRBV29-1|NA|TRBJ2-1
CSVEVQTNGINEQFF
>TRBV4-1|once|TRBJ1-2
CASSHSLEDLRATYGYTF
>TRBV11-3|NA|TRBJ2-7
CASSPGTVDNYGQYF
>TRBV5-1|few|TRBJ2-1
CASSTPGLAGASEQFF
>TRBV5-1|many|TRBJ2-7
CASSPGHLGNLGEQYF
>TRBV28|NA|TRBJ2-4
CTSRKGGSGNIQYF
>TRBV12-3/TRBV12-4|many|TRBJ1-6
CASSRTGTANSPLHF
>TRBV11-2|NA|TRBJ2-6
CTSSLGGAGASVLTF
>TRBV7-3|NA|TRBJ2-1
CASNHLVVGWGEQFF
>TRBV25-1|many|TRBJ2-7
CASSELHPARSEQYF
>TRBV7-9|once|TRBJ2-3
CASSLLASPPTDTQYF
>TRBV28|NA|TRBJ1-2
CATEIVSNYGYTF
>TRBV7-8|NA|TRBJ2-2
CASSLGVGELFF
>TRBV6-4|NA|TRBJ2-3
CASCDSASGGTDTQYF
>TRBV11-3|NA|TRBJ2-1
CARSLGTSGKLQQFF
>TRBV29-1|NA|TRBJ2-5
CCVKGPTGSIETQYF
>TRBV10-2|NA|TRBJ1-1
CASIPSGNTEAFF
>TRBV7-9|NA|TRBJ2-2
CASSLLGSWELFF
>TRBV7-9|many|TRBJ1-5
CASSLALNQPQHF
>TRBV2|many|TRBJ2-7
CASSESSGGSYEQYF
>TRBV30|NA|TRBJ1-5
CAWSRGARGNQSRHF
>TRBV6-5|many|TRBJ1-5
CASSPQGSGRQPQHF
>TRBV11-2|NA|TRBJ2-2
CVSSPPEGPTGELFF
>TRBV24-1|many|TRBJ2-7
CATSSGGSYEQYF
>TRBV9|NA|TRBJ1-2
CASSVEWGGSSGYTF
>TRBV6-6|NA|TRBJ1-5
CASSYGRKSQPQHF
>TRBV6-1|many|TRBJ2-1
CASSDPGIWAYNEQFF
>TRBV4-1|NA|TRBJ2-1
CAISQETSGDDNEQFF
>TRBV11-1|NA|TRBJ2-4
CASSLACGDIQYF
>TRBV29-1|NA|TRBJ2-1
CSVEGETRANEQFF
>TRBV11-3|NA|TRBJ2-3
CARSPRQGSGTDKQYF
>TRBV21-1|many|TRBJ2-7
CASSEWGSRFHEQYF
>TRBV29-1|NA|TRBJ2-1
CISYYNEHFF
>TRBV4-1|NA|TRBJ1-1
CASSLRIEDTEAFF
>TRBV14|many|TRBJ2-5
CASSPLGSGAQETQYF
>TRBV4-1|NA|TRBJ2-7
CPNSQGSRRAYEQYF
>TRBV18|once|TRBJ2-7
CASTKGSGQPTYEQYF
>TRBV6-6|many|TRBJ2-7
CASSYSAGSSYEQYF
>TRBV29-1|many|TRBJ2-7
CSVSGQGAREQYF
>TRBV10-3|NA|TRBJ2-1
CPISGGQYNEQFF
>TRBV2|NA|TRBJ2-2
CASSEQTGELFF
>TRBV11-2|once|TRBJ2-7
CASSPSGTGSDQYF
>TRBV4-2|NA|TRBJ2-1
CVSSRDSGYEQFF
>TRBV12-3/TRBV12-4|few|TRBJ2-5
CASTGAGRGTQYF